The text below deals with one T cell receptor beta chain. This entry comes from a study of blood T cell repertoires in COVID-19. Background on the study: Nucleic acid was either cDNA or gDNA, and it came from T cells, B-cell-depleted T cells, or PBMCs.

Repertoires were generated with immunoSEQ multiplex PCR, while TCRdb's copy carries only in-frame clones and drops some. Of roughly 100,000 clones listed, roughly 87% were seen once; the top ten hold approximately 3%. The V end lost 8 bases, the J end lost 0 bases, and 17 bases lay between the germline ends. This CDR3 comprises 16 residues. Germline assignment: CDR1 SGHTA and CDR2 FQGNSA. This receptor was taken from a man between 50 and 59 years old in a cohort sampled during active COVID-19. This rearrangement joins TRBV7-2 to TRBJ1-3; D might be TRBD1 (6 bases). Sequencing was carried out using peripheral blood. The chain's CDR3 is CASCLTGKSSGNTIYF. The CDR3 DNA sequence: TGTGCCAGCTGTTTAACAGGGAAAAGCTCTGGAAACACCATATATTTT.